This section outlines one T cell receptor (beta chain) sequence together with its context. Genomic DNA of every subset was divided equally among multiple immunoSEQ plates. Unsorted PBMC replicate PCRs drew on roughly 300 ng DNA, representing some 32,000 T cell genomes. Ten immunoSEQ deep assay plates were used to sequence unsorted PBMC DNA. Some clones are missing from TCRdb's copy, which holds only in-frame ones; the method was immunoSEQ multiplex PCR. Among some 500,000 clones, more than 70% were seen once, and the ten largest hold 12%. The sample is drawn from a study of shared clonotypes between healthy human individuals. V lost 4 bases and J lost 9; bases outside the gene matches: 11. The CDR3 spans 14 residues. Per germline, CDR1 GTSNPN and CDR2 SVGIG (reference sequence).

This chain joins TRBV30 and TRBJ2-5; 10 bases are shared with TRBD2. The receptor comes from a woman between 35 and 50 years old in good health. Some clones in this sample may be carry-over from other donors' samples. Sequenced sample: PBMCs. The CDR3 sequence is CAWNLAGAEEAQYF. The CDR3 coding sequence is TGTGCCTGGAATCTAGCGGGAGCAGAGGAGGCCCAGTACTTC. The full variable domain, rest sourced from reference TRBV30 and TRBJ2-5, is SQTIHQWPATLVQPVGSPLSLECTVEGTSNPNLYWYRQAAGRGLQLLFYSVGIGQISSEVPQNLSASRPQDRQFILSSKKLLLSDSGFYLCAWNLAGAEEAQYFGPGTRLLVL.